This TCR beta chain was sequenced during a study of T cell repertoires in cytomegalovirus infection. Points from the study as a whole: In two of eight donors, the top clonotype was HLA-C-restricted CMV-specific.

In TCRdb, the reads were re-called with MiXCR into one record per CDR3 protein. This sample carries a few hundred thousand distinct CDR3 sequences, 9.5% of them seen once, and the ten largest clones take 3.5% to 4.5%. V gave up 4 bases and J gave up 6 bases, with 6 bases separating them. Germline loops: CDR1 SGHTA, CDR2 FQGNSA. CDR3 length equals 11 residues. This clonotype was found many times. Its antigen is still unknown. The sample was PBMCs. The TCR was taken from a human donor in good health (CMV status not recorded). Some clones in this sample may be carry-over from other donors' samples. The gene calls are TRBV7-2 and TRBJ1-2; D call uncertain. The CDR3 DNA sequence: TGTGCCAGCAGCTACGGACATGGCTACACCTTC. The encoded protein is CASSYGHGYTF.